The source of this TCR beta chain is a study of blood T cell repertoires in COVID-19. Germline V gene lookup returns CDR1 MNHEY and CDR2 SVGAGI. With 5 bases removed from V and 0 bases from J, the gap between germline ends came to 8 bases. The CDR3 length is 14 residues. The table came from immunoSEQ multiplex PCR; TCRdb's copy has only in-frame clones and leaves some out. The data show around 23,000 clones, around 90% seen once. This receptor was identified in a human donor in a cohort sampled during active COVID-19. The sequenced material came from peripheral blood. J is TRBJ1-5 and V is TRBV6-5; the D is unclear. DNA for the CDR3: TGTGCCAGCAGTACTACCTATAGCAATCAGCCCCAGCATTTT. This sequence encodes CASSTTYSNQPQHF.